The 18 T cell receptor beta chains below all came from one sample that was sequenced in a study of blood T cells in healthy people across ages. Using a J-beta primer mix together with a sample-barcoded 5' primer, a second PCR was run for roughly 7 to 12 cycles. Using its own MiXCR run on the 5' RACE reads, TCRdb lists one record per CDR3 protein. The sample shows about 620,000 distinct CDR3 sequences, around 21% of them seen only once. The sequencing sample was made of blood. The receptors were sampled from an older man in good health.

As concerns this clonotype: A read error is possible here, since a much larger clone lies one base away. The CDR3: CASSETHSTSGRAGRETQYF. In DNA form, the CDR3 reads TGCGCCAGCAGTGAGACGCACTCTACTAGCGGGAGGGCCGGTAGGGAGACCCAGTACTTC. This chain joins TRBV10-2 and TRBJ2-5; the match to TRBD2 covers 13 bases. V was pared by 2 bases and J by 5 bases, with 17 bases of the junction left unmatched. The CDR3 contains 20 residues. Per the germline V gene, CDR1 is WSHSY and CDR2 is SAAADI.

In its sample, this clonotype was seen a few times. This chain uses TRBV20-1 with TRBJ2-5, with 14 bases lining up with TRBD2. The J call is doubtful: the DNA matches TRBJ2-1 better. Germline assignment: CDR1 DFQATT and CDR2 SNEGSKA (reference sequence). The length of the CDR3 is 15 residues. Here the CDR3 DNA reads TGCAGTGCTGACCCGGGACTAGCGGGAGTAAATGAGCAGTTCTTC. Amino acid sequence: CSADPGLAGVNEQFF.

This clonotype was seen only a few times. The gene calls are TRBV10-1 and TRBJ2-1, with a tentative D call TRBD2 (6 bases). The CDR3 is 17 residues long. The germline V gene encodes CDR1 WNHNN and CDR2 SYGVQD (reference sequence). The V end lost 5 bases, the J end lost 0 bases, and 17 bases lay between the germline ends. The CDR3 is CASSNHRDSGSYNEQFF. Here the CDR3 DNA reads TGCGCCAGCAGTAATCACCGGGACTCGGGCTCCTACAATGAGCAGTTCTTC.

This clonotype was found many times. This chain connects TRBV12-3 or TRBV12-4 to TRBJ1-5, with D unclear. Between the trimmed V and J ends, which lost 5 bases and 6 bases, there was a span of 8 bases. The CDR3 length is 12 residues. As DNA, the CDR3 is TGTGCCAGCAGTCCCCGGACTCAGCCCCAGCATTTT. It is translated as CASSPRTQPQHF.

This clonotype was found many times. The chain combines TRBV7-9 with TRBJ2-5; D is possibly TRBD2 (6 bases). The CDR3 has 13 residues. Looked up from germline, CDR1 is SEHNR and CDR2 is FQNEAQ (reference sequence). V was trimmed by 5 bases and J by 9 bases, leaving 16 bases between them. For the CDR3, the DNA is TGTGCCAGCAGCCCTCGGGACTCTCGGGCCCAGTACTTC. It specifies CASSPRDSRAQYF.

This clonotype was counted between two and nine times. This chain joins TRBV12-3 or TRBV12-4 and TRBJ1-2; possible D gene TRBD1, 6 bases. The CDR3 extends over 15 amino acids. Trimming cost V 7 bases and J 4 bases, with 19 bases left between them. The CDR3 here is CASTLSGGEVYGYTF. In DNA, the CDR3 is TGTGCCAGCACCCTGTCGGGGGGCGAGGTCTATGGCTACACCTTC.

This clonotype was picked up one time. A much larger clone sits a single nucleotide away, making a read error possible. The genes are TRBV7-2 and TRBJ2-7, with 11 bases matching TRBD2. CDR3 length equals 14 residues. The germline V gene has CDR1 SGHTA and CDR2 FQGNSA. This CDR3 reads CAGSTRLAGHEQYF. CDR3 DNA sequence: TGTGCCGGCAGCACAAGACTAGCGGGACACGAGCAGTACTTC.

V usage is TRBV7-2 and J usage is TRBJ2-5; 12 bases are shared with TRBD2. The J call may be in error: the DNA end matches TRBJ2-1 better. Germline V gene data show CDR1 as SGHTA and CDR2 as FQGNSA. CDR3 length: 18 amino acids. The CDR3 DNA follows: TGTGCCAGCAGCTTAGGGGTCCCGGGACTAGCGGGCTACAATGAGCAGTTCTTC. Its translation: CASSLGVPGLAGYNEQFF.

This clonotype was detected a few times. The rearrangement joins TRBV5-5 to TRBJ1-1; D perhaps matches TRBD1 (5 bases). The CDR3 is 14 residues long. CDR1 SGHKS and CDR2 YYEKEE come from the germline V gene (reference sequence). With 0 bases removed from V and 4 bases from J, the gap between germline ends came to 10 bases. CDR3 amino acids: CASSLADSGTEAFF. CDR3 bases: TGTGCCAGCAGCTTGGCCGACAGCGGCACTGAAGCTTTCTTT.

This clonotype was counted a few times. The chain recombines TRBV2 with TRBJ1-1; no clear D. The CDR3 is made up of 13 amino acids. V dropped 9 bases and J dropped 0 bases, with 11 bases sitting between them. Germline CDR1 SNHLY, CDR2 FYNNEI. Here the CDR3 reads CASKSGLNTEAFF. The CDR3, as DNA: TGTGCCAGTAAGTCCGGCCTGAACACTGAAGCTTTCTTT.

This chain connects TRBV18 to TRBJ1-2; D is perhaps TRBD1 (5 bases). The CDR3 length is 15 residues. Germline CDR1 and CDR2: KGHSH and LQKENI. The V end was cut by 6 bases, the J end by 5 bases, with 19 bases between. The CDR3 region is CASSQDNLVQYGYTF. The DNA for the CDR3 is TGTGCCAGCTCTCAGGACAATCTTGTCCAGTATGGCTACACCTTC. The full variable domain, completed using reference TRBV18 and TRBJ1-2, is NAGVMQNPRHLVRRRGQEARLRCSPMKGHSHVYWYRQLPEEGLKFMVYLQKENIIDESGMPKERFSAEFPKEGPSILRIQQVVRGDSAAYFCASSQDNLVQYGYTFGSGTRLTVV.

The chain combines TRBV4-1 with TRBJ2-5; TRBD2 matches at 11 bases. V was pared by 0 bases and J by 3 bases, with 0 bases of the junction left unmatched. Looked up from germline, CDR1 is MGHRA and CDR2 is YSYEKL. This CDR3 comprises 15 residues. Written as DNA, the CDR3 is TGCGCCAGCAGCCAAGAACTAGCGGGAGAAGAGACCCAGTACTTC. This sequence encodes CASSQELAGEETQYF.

The chain links TRBV25-1 to TRBJ1-4; no clear D. The V end lost 5 bases, the J end lost 7 bases, and 17 bases lay between the germline ends. This CDR3 is 15 amino acids long. Germline lookup yields CDR1 MGHDK and CDR2 SYGVNS. CDR3 protein: CASSISGRGSEKLFF. As DNA, the CDR3 is TGTGCCAGCAGTATTAGTGGGAGAGGCTCTGAAAAACTGTTTTTT.

This clonotype was counted ten times or more. The V call is TRBV7-9, the J call TRBJ2-1, with TRBD2 matching over 9 bases. There are 16 residues in the CDR3. The ends lost 7 bases at V and 3 bases at J; junction bases unmatched: 10. Germline V gives CDR1 SEHNR, CDR2 FQNEAQ (reference sequence). The CDR3, as DNA: TGTGCCAGCAACGAGCCGGCGGGGGGGAACTACAATGAGCAGTTCTTC. Translation: CASNEPAGGNYNEQFF.

This clonotype has just a few counts. The J gene is TRBJ1-5, the V gene TRBV12-3 or TRBV12-4, with D tentatively TRBD1 (6 bases). V was cut by 4 bases and J by 4 bases, with 14 bases left in between. The CDR3 extends over 15 amino acids. The CDR3 is CASSSSGGQNQPQHF. Here the CDR3 DNA reads TGTGCCAGCAGTTCATCGGGGGGGCAGAATCAGCCCCAGCATTTT.

This clonotype was recorded many times. This rearrangement joins TRBV28 to TRBJ2-5, with 9 bases lining up with TRBD2. There are 15 residues in the CDR3. V dropped 6 bases and J dropped 0; count of bases not matched to a gene: 5. CDR1 and CDR2 (germline): MDHEN, SYDVKM. This CDR3 is CASRPTSGYQETQYF. As DNA, the CDR3 is TGTGCCAGCAGACCCACTAGCGGGTACCAAGAGACCCAGTACTTC.

This clonotype was found a few times. The genes are TRBV7-9 and TRBJ2-7; 10 nucleotides agree with TRBD1. Losses at the gene ends were 1 base for V and 1 base for J; bases not matched to a gene: 7. This CDR3 has 17 amino acids. Germline lookup yields CDR1 SEHNR and CDR2 FQNEAQ (reference sequence). Written as DNA, the CDR3 is TGTGCCAGCAGCTTAGAGTCCGGGACAGGGGATTCCTACGAGCAGTACTTC. Translation gives CASSLESGTGDSYEQYF.

This clonotype was seen more than once but under ten times. The genes are TRBV2 and TRBJ1-1; D is ambiguous. The ends were cut back, 1 base at V and 10 bases at J, with 13 bases in the middle. CDR1 and CDR2 from the germline V gene are SNHLY and FYNNEI. CDR3 length: 13 amino acids. CDR3 coding DNA: TGTGCCAGCAGTGAAGGCCCCGGCCTAGGAGCTTTCTTT. Amino acids: CASSEGPGLGAFF.